The present T cell receptor beta chain was sequenced within a study of blood T cell repertoires in COVID-19. About the research overall: Acute and convalescent COVID-19 specimens originated in the United States, Italy and Spain. T cells, B-cell-depleted T cells, or PBMCs provided the cDNA or gDNA that served as material.

Only in-frame clones appear in the TCRdb table, and some are missing; sequencing was by immunoSEQ multiplex PCR. The sample includes roughly 130,000 clones, around 90% of them seen just once. Germline CDR1 and CDR2: SGHDT and YYEEEE. V was trimmed by 0 bases and J by 0 bases, leaving 12 bases between them. CDR3 size: 16 residues. The source material was peripheral blood. This receptor was obtained from a human donor with COVID-19, enrolled during active disease. The donor label of this sample is uncertain. The rearrangement joins TRBV5-6 to TRBJ1-2; D uncertain. The CDR3 loop reads CASSLVGGQANYGYTF. DNA for the CDR3: TGTGCCAGCAGCTTGGTCGGAGGCCAAGCTAACTATGGCTACACCTTC.